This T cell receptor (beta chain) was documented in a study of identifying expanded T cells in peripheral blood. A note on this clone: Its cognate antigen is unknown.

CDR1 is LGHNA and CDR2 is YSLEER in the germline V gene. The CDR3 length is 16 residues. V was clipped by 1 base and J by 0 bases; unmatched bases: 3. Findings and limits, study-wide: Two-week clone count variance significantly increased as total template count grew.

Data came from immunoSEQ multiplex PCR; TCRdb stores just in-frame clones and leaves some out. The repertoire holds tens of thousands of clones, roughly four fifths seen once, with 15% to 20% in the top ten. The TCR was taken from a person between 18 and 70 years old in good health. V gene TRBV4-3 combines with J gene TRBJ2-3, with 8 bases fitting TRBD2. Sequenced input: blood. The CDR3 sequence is CASSQGIAGSTDTQYF. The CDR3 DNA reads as TGCGCCAGCAGCCAAGGGATAGCGGGAAGCACAGATACGCAGTATTTT.